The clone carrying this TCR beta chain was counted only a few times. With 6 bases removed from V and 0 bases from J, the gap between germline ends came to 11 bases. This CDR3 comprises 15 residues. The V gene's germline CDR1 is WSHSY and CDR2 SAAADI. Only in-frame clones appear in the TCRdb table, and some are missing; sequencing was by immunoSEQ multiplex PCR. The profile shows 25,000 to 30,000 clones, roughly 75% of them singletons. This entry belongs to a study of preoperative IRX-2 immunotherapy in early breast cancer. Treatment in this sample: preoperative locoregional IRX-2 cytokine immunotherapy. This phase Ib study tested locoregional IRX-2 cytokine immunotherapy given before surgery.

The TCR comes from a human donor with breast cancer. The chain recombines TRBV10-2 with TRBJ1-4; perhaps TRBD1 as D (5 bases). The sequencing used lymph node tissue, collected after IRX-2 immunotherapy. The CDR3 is CASSVDRATNEKLFF. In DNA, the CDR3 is TGCGCCAGCAGCGTAGACAGAGCAACTAATGAAAAACTGTTTTTT.